This T cell receptor (beta chain) stems from a study of blood T cell repertoires in COVID-19. As for the study in general: Sources were T cells, B-cell-depleted T cells, or PBMCs; the material itself was cDNA or gDNA.

Germline values: CDR1 SGHRS, CDR2 YFSETQ. V gave up 1 base and J gave up 4 bases; unmatched junction bases: 9. The CDR3 is made up of 17 amino acids. Measured with immunoSEQ multiplex PCR; TCRdb has only the in-frame clones, and not every one. Counted here are tens of thousands of clones, about 80% occurring once; the ten biggest clones make up around 15%. Only a few counts were recorded for this clone. Material for sequencing was peripheral blood. The chain carries TRBV5-1 and TRBJ2-5; 11 bases fit TRBD2. The TCR comes from a human donor in a cohort sampled during active COVID-19. CDR3 amino acids: CASSLMETSGVGETQYF. The CDR3 DNA sequence: TGCGCCAGCAGCTTGATGGAGACTAGCGGGGTAGGAGAGACCCAGTACTTC.